This T cell receptor (beta chain) was captured in a study of OX40 agonist ivuxolimab in advanced cancers. On the study more broadly: The study gave patients intravenous ivuxolimab at 0.01 to 10 mg/kg every 2 weeks.

Germline V CDR1 and CDR2: MNHEY, SMNVEV (reference sequence). Trimming took 6 bases from V and 5 from J, leaving 11 bases between them. The CDR3 runs 12 residues. This clone is labeled medium-sized. Its antigen is not identified. Assay: immunoSEQ multiplex PCR; the TCRdb copy retains only in-frame clones and omits some. Here the sample spans 15,000 to 20,000 clones, 80% to 90% being singletons. Findings and caveats of the study: Clonal expansion was among the lowest in partial responders at 0.1-3.0 mg/kg, especially CD8+.

Blood sampling took place at baseline, cycle 4 day 1, and cycle 7 day 1. The sequences come from CD4+ or CD8+ T cells sorted from blood, collected in a trial of the OX40 agonist ivuxolimab. The J gene is TRBJ2-7, the V gene TRBV27; tentative D call: TRBD1 (6 bases). This TCR came from an adult with an advanced solid tumor such as melanoma, head and neck, liver or kidney cancer. The CDR3 is CASSLQGNEQYF. The DNA of the CDR3 is TGTGCCAGCAGCCTACAGGGAAACGAGCAGTACTTC.